What follows are 20 T cell receptor beta chains derived from one specimen sequenced in a study of blood T cell repertoires in COVID-19. Assay: immunoSEQ multiplex PCR; the TCRdb copy retains only in-frame clones and omits some. Of 70,000 or so clones listed, approximately 90% are singletons. The sequenced sample consisted of peripheral blood. All receptors come from a woman younger than 30 with acute or convalescent COVID-19.

The chain joins TRBV19 to TRBJ2-7; 10 bases map to TRBD2. The CDR3 has 15 residues. From germline, CDR1 is LNHDA and CDR2 SQIVND (reference sequence). Trimming cost V 3 bases and J 3 bases; bases outside gene matches: 5. In DNA, the CDR3 is TGTGCCAGTAGTATTGCTAGCGGGGGCAACTACGAGCAGTACTTC. This encodes CASSIASGGNYEQYF.

The chain uses TRBV4-1 and TRBJ1-2, with a tentative D call TRBD1 (5 bases). CDR1 MGHRA and CDR2 YSYEKL come from the germline V gene. The CDR3 runs to 15 residues. V lost 1 base and J lost 4, with 13 bases in between. The DNA for the CDR3 is TGCGCCAGCAGCCAAGCCCCCCAGGGTGGCTATGGCTACACCTTC. It is translated as CASSQAPQGGYGYTF.

V and J are TRBV20-1 and TRBJ2-1; no definite D call. The CDR3 sequence is 15 residues long. Germline-derived CDR1 and CDR2 are DFQATT and SNEGSKA (reference sequence). Trimming removed 3 bases at V and 7 bases at J, with 19 bases between. CDR3 amino acids: CSASSAATLGNEQFF. The CDR3 nucleotides read TGCAGTGCTAGTTCGGCGGCCACTCTCGGAAATGAGCAGTTCTTC.

This chain uses TRBV28 with TRBJ2-3, with 7 bases matching TRBD2. The J segment lost 4 bases and the V segment lost 3 bases, leaving 4 bases of the junction unmatched. Looked up from germline, CDR1 is MDHEN and CDR2 is SYDVKM. This CDR3 has 14 residues. CDR3 sequence: CASSFGGTADTQYF. In DNA form, the CDR3 reads TGTGCCAGCAGTTTCGGGGGGACGGCAGATACGCAGTATTTT.

The V and J genes are TRBV2 and TRBJ1-5; D may be TRBD1 (5 bases). Germline assignment: CDR1 SNHLY and CDR2 FYNNEI. The CDR3 runs 14 residues. The V end was cut by 4 bases, the J end by 5 bases, with 12 bases between. The CDR3 loop is CASSVEGGDQPQHF. In DNA form, the CDR3 reads TGTGCCAGCAGTGTGGAGGGAGGGGATCAGCCCCAGCATTTT. The full variable domain, completed using reference TRBV2 and TRBJ1-5, is EPEVTQTPSHQVTQMGQEVILRCVPISNHLYFYWYRQILGQKVEFLVSFYNNEISEKSEIFDDQFSVERPDGSNFTLKIRSTKLEDSAMYFCASSVEGGDQPQHFGDGTRLSIL.

This chain joins TRBV7-2 and TRBJ1-5, with D uncertain. This CDR3 has 15 amino acids. CDR1 SGHTA and CDR2 FQGNSA come from the germline V gene. V was trimmed by 2 bases and J by 1 base, leaving 9 bases between them. The CDR3 loop is CASSLTSGSNQPQHF. The DNA of the CDR3 is TGTGCCAGCAGCTTAACGTCCGGGAGCAATCAGCCCCAGCATTTT.

The genes are TRBV11-3 and TRBJ2-2, with a possible D match to TRBD2 (6 bases). Germline CDR1 is SGHNT and CDR2 is YENEEA. The CDR3 runs to 16 residues. Trimming shortened V by 3 bases and J by 3 bases, and 14 bases separated the two germline ends. CDR3 DNA sequence: TGTGCCAGCAGCTTGGATGGAGGGGCGGACACCGGGGAGCTGTTTTTT. This gives the protein CASSLDGGADTGELFF.

The chain is built from TRBV15 and TRBJ2-1; D call uncertain. V was pared by 3 bases and J by 0 bases, with 9 bases between. Germline CDR1 and CDR2: LNHNV and YYDKDF (reference sequence). The length of the CDR3 is 15 residues. The CDR3 is CATSRRSSSYNEQFF. DNA of the CDR3: TGTGCCACCAGCAGGCGATCATCCTCCTACAATGAGCAGTTCTTC.

The CDR3 loop is CASSYSAGTGGRSSYNEQFF. CDR3 DNA sequence: TGTGCCAGCAGTTATTCAGCCGGGACAGGGGGCAGAAGCTCCTACAATGAGCAGTTCTTC. The chain joins TRBV28 to TRBJ2-1; 12 bases map to TRBD1. This CDR3 spans 20 amino acids. Germline CDR1 is MDHEN and CDR2 is SYDVKM. V lost 4 bases and J lost 0; bases outside the gene matches: 13.

The CDR3 DNA reads as TGCGCCAGCAGCCAAGCTAGCGGTGCCGCGAACACCGGGGAGCTGTTTTTT. Residues: CASSQASGAANTGELFF. The chain has TRBV4-1 and TRBJ2-2; 7 bases align to TRBD2. V trimming: 1 base; J trimming: 0 bases; junction bases outside the gene matches: 5. Germline V CDR1 and CDR2: MGHRA, YSYEKL. The CDR3 runs to 17 residues.

The V call is TRBV13, the J call TRBJ2-7; a possible D gene is TRBD1 (5 bases). The CDR3 extends over 15 amino acids. V was shortened by 5 bases and J by 4 bases, with 18 bases between the two germline ends. In germline, CDR1 is PRHDT, CDR2 FYEKMQ (reference sequence). CDR3 sequence: CASSLRGQNDYEQYF. Here the CDR3 DNA reads TGTGCCAGCAGCCTCCGAGGACAAAACGATTACGAGCAGTACTTC.

The chain combines TRBV30 with TRBJ1-2, with 8 positions matching TRBD1. Germline assignment: CDR1 GTSNPN and CDR2 SVGIG (reference sequence). J lost 5 bases, V lost 4 bases, and 6 bases had no gene match. There are 13 residues in the CDR3. The CDR3 region has the DNA TGTGCCTGGAATGGACAGGGATTATATGGCTACACCTTC. This gives the protein CAWNGQGLYGYTF.

The chain links TRBV4-1 to TRBJ1-1, with D perhaps TRBD1 (5 bases). Germline lookup yields CDR1 MGHRA and CDR2 YSYEKL. The length of the CDR3 is 14 residues. V lost 8 bases and J 3 bases, leaving 16 bases between the germline ends. DNA for the CDR3: TGCGCCAGCCAGCAGGGACTTGGAGACACTGAAGCTTTCTTT. Protein product: CASQQGLGDTEAFF.

The rearrangement uses TRBV27 and TRBJ2-7; 9 nucleotides match TRBD1. CDR1 is MNHEY, CDR2 SMNVEV, per germline (reference sequence). CDR3 length equals 12 residues. V shed 8 bases and J 7 bases; nucleotides not matched to a gene: 6. The DNA of the CDR3 is TGTGCCAGCCGGGACAGGGTCGGGGAGCAGTACTTC. Translated, it gives CASRDRVGEQYF.

The chain carries TRBV5-1 and TRBJ1-1; D gene unclear. Trimming took off 4 bases at V and 1 base at J, with 8 bases between the two ends. CDR1 is SGHRS and CDR2 is YFSETQ in the germline V gene. The CDR3 covers 13 residues. The CDR3 protein is CASSGTENTEAFF. DNA for the CDR3: TGCGCCAGCAGCGGAACAGAGAACACTGAAGCTTTCTTT.

The chain carries TRBV5-4 and TRBJ2-3, with 12 bases fitting TRBD2. The germline V gene encodes CDR1 SGHNT and CDR2 YYREEE (reference sequence). V shed 5 bases, J shed 2 bases, and the junction held 3 bases outside the gene matches. This CDR3 comprises 15 residues. The CDR3 DNA sequence: TGTGCCAGCAGACTAGCGGGGGGACCCACAGATACGCAGTATTTT. Its protein product is CASRLAGGPTDTQYF.

The CDR3 sequence is CASSLPTGTSGNTIYF. The CDR3 nucleotides are TGTGCCAGCTCACTCCCCACAGGGACCTCTGGAAACACCATATATTTT. V usage is TRBV18 and J usage is TRBJ1-3; TRBD1 might be the D (6 bases). The CDR3 consists of 16 residues. Per the germline V gene, CDR1 is KGHSH and CDR2 is LQKENI. Trimming stripped 4 bases from V and 0 bases from J, with 13 bases between.

The chain links TRBV14 to TRBJ2-3, with D perhaps matching TRBD2 (6 bases). V lost 4 bases, J lost 0 bases, and 11 bases lay in between. Germline V lookup: CDR1 SGHDN, CDR2 FVKESK. This CDR3 spans 15 amino acids. The CDR3, as DNA: TGTGCCAGCAGCCTTCACGGGACTAGCACAGATACGCAGTATTTT. This gives the protein CASSLHGTSTDTQYF.

The chain couples TRBV2 to TRBJ2-1; D may be TRBD1 (6 bases). Germline V lookup: CDR1 SNHLY, CDR2 FYNNEI. Between the trimmed V and J ends, which lost 6 bases and 0 bases, there was a span of 21 bases. The CDR3 consists of 18 residues. The CDR3 sequence: CASRSGTPKAGSYNEQFF. CDR3 nucleotide sequence: TGTGCCAGCAGGTCCGGGACACCTAAAGCAGGCTCCTACAATGAGCAGTTCTTC.

J is TRBJ2-1 and V is TRBV13; D unresolved. From germline, CDR1 is PRHDT and CDR2 FYEKMQ (reference sequence). V was pared by 0 bases and J by 0 bases, with 12 bases between. The CDR3 loop spans 17 amino acids. The CDR3 protein is CASSLGLLAFSYNEQFF. The CDR3 DNA sequence: TGTGCCAGCAGCTTAGGTCTTCTGGCCTTCTCCTACAATGAGCAGTTCTTC.